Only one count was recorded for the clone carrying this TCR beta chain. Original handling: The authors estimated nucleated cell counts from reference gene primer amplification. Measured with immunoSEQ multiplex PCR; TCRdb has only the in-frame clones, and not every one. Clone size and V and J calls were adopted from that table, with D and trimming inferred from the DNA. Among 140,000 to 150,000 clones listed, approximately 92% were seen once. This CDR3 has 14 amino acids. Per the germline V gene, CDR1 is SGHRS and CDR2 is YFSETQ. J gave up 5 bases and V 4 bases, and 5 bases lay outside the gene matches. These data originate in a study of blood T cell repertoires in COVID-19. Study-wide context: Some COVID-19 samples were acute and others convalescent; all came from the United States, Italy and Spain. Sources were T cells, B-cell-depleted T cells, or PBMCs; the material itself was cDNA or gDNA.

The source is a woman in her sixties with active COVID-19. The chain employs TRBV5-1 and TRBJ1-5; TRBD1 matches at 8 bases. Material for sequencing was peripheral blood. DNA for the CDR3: TGCGCCAGCAGCCCCCAGGGGGCCCATCAGCCCCAGCATTTT. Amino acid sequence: CASSPQGAHQPQHF.